The clone carrying this T cell receptor (beta chain) was seen a few times. Its antigen is not identified. These data come from a study of human T cells and chemical hapten exposure. Germline V lookup: CDR1 SGHDT, CDR2 YYEEEE. Trimming cost V 4 bases and J 7 bases; bases outside gene matches: 9. This CDR3 spans 15 amino acids. Time point reported: pre-sensitization, week 0. Treatment indicated: therapeutic diphenylcyclopropenone sensitization with weekly scalp DPC. TCRdb analysed the RACE reads with MiXCR anew, one entry per CDR3 protein. The sample consists of a few hundred thousand distinct CDR3 sequences, 7.5% to 9% of them appearing once. Study outcomes and limitations: The number of TCRs over 1 in 1000 frequency stayed unchanged after DPC. As the donors had alopecia, their immune response may differ from healthy people's.

The source of this sequence is a man aged 18 to 30 with alopecia areata. Some clones in this sample may be carry-over from other donors' samples. This material consisted of whole blood, taken in connection with sensitization to the hapten diphenylcyclopropenone (DPC). V and J are TRBV5-6 and TRBJ2-5, with 11 nucleotides matching TRBD2. The CDR3 reads CASSLLAGDLGTQYF. As DNA, the CDR3 is TGTGCCAGCAGCCTACTAGCGGGGGACCTAGGGACCCAGTACTTC.